Listed below are T cell receptor beta chains from one sample, sequenced in a study of cytotoxic CD8 clonotypes in ibrutinib-treated CLL. Assay used: immunoSEQ multiplex PCR; TCRdb lists only in-frame clones, some missing. Altogether over 40,000 clones are present, roughly 80% being singletons, with the ten largest covering around 20%. This specimen consisted of PBMCs, obtained after 24 months of ibrutinib treatment. These receptors originate from a human donor with chronic lymphocytic leukemia. Both conserved end residues are part of each CDR3. D genes are given only for firm matches. Size tells how often a clone was seen (once, few, many) or the class of an expanded clone, and some rows leave it out.

v_call: TRBV7-2; j_call: TRBJ1-3; d_call: NA; clone_size: NA; cdr3_nt: TGTGCCAGCAGCTTAGTGGGCCAGGGGACTGGAAACACCATATATTTT; cdr3_aa: CASSLVGQGTGNTIYF
v_call: TRBV29-1; j_call: TRBJ1-2; d_call: NA; clone_size: few; cdr3_nt: TGCAGCGTTGAGGCCAGGGGCCGCTACACCTTC; cdr3_aa: CSVEARGRYTF
v_call: TRBV6-4; j_call: TRBJ1-5; d_call: NA; clone_size: NA; cdr3_nt: TGTGCCAGCAGTGAGGGGATCAATCAGCCCCAGCATTTT; cdr3_aa: CASSEGINQPQHF
v_call: TRBV5-4; j_call: TRBJ2-7; d_call: NA; clone_size: NA; cdr3_nt: TGTGCCAGCAGCGCCCCCACAGGGCCATCCTACGAGCAGTACTTC; cdr3_aa: CASSAPTGPSYEQYF
v_call: TRBV19; j_call: TRBJ1-1; d_call: NA; clone_size: NA; cdr3_nt: TGTGCCAGTAGTATCTGGGGCCTGAACACTGAAGCTTTCTTT; cdr3_aa: CASSIWGLNTEAFF
v_call: TRBV7-9; j_call: TRBJ2-7; d_call: TRBD2; clone_size: NA; cdr3_nt: TGTGCCAGCAGCTCCGTGGCCGCGTTCTCTAGCGGCCCCTACGAGCAGTACTTC; cdr3_aa: CASSSVAAFSSGPYEQYF
v_call: TRBV9; j_call: TRBJ2-5; d_call: TRBD2; clone_size: once; cdr3_nt: TGTGCCAGCAGCGTTGGGACTATTCAAGAGACCCAGTACTTC; cdr3_aa: CASSVGTIQETQYF
v_call: TRBV19; j_call: TRBJ2-1; d_call: TRBD2; clone_size: NA; cdr3_nt: TGTGCCAGTAGTATGACTAGCGGGTTCAAGAGCTCCTACAATGAGCAGTTCTTC; cdr3_aa: CASSMTSGFKSSYNEQFF
v_call: TRBV18; j_call: TRBJ2-7; d_call: TRBD2; clone_size: NA; cdr3_nt: TGTGCCAGCTCACCAAGCGGGGGCTCCTACGAGCAGTACTTC; cdr3_aa: CASSPSGGSYEQYF
v_call: TRBV6-5; j_call: TRBJ1-1; d_call: NA; clone_size: medium-sized; cdr3_nt: TGTGCCAGCAGCCGCGCTGGGACACAGAACACTGAAGCTTTCTTT; cdr3_aa: CASSRAGTQNTEAFF
v_call: TRBV7-6; j_call: TRBJ2-6; d_call: NA; clone_size: NA; cdr3_nt: TGTGCCAGCAGCGTCTCTGGGGCCAACGTCCTGACTTTC; cdr3_aa: CASSVSGANVLTF
v_call: TRBV30; j_call: TRBJ1-2; d_call: NA; clone_size: NA; cdr3_nt: TGTGCCTGGATATTAGACGGATATGGCTACACCTTC; cdr3_aa: CAWILDGYGYTF
v_call: TRBV28; j_call: TRBJ1-1; d_call: TRBD1; clone_size: NA; cdr3_nt: TGTGCCAGCACGGGACAGTCGACACCGGGGAACACTGAAGCTTTCTTT; cdr3_aa: CASTGQSTPGNTEAFF
v_call: TRBV6-4; j_call: TRBJ2-3; d_call: TRBD2; clone_size: NA; cdr3_nt: TGTGCCAGCAGTGACTCAGCGGGAGGGCCAGATACGCAGTATTTT; cdr3_aa: CASSDSAGGPDTQYF
v_call: TRBV25-1; j_call: TRBJ2-7; d_call: TRBD2; clone_size: NA; cdr3_nt: TGTGCCAGCAGTGAAATGGGACTAGCCTACGAGCAGTACTTC; cdr3_aa: CASSEMGLAYEQYF
v_call: TRBV7-9; j_call: TRBJ2-7; d_call: TRBD2; clone_size: medium-sized; cdr3_nt: TGTGCCAGCAGCCCCAGTGGAACTAGCGGGACCTACGAGCAGTACTTC; cdr3_aa: CASSPSGTSGTYEQYF
v_call: TRBV6-1; j_call: TRBJ2-5; d_call: TRBD1; clone_size: NA; cdr3_nt: TGTGCCAGCAGAGTTGGACAGGGGAAAAGGGAGACCCAGTACTTC; cdr3_aa: CASRVGQGKRETQYF
v_call: TRBV19; j_call: TRBJ2-7; d_call: TRBD2; clone_size: NA; cdr3_nt: TGTGCCAGTGGTAGCGGGGGCCCTACCTACGAGCAGTACTTC; cdr3_aa: CASGSGGPTYEQYF
v_call: TRBV2; j_call: TRBJ2-1; d_call: NA; clone_size: NA; cdr3_nt: TGTGCCAGCAGTGCAGGGTACTACTACTACAATGAGCAGTTCTTC; cdr3_aa: CASSAGYYYYNEQFF
v_call: TRBV6-1; j_call: TRBJ2-7; d_call: NA; clone_size: NA; cdr3_nt: TGTGCCAGCAGTGGAATTCCTTCCTACGAGCAGTACTTC; cdr3_aa: CASSGIPSYEQYF